These 28 T cell receptor beta chains came from one sample sequenced in a study of identical twins. Each CDR3 protein gets one entry after TCRdb re-called the 5' RACE reads with MiXCR. The repertoire includes 200,000 to 250,000 distinct CDR3 sequences, roughly 7.5% of them detected once, and 5.4% sits in the top ten. In addition, the sample was reused for a study of yellow fever vaccine responses in identical twins.

The sequenced sample was CD8+ T cells sorted from blood. The receptors were sampled from a woman in her late teens or twenties in good health.

This clonotype has a handful of counts. The chain has TRBV27 and TRBJ2-1, with 7 positions matching TRBD2. V shed 2 bases and J 9 bases; nucleotides not matched to a gene: 16. Per germline, CDR1 MNHEY and CDR2 SMNVEV (reference sequence). The length of the CDR3 is 17 residues. CDR3 DNA sequence: TGTGCCAGCAGTTTAGCGATTGGGACGTTGGGGGGGAGTGAGCAGTTCTTC. This encodes CASSLAIGTLGGSEQFF.

The chain recombines TRBV27 with TRBJ1-4, with D perhaps TRBD1 (6 bases). Germline lookup yields CDR1 MNHEY and CDR2 SMNVEV (reference sequence). The ends were cut back, 10 bases at V and 8 bases at J, with 14 bases in the middle. This CDR3 comprises 12 residues. Here the CDR3 DNA reads TGTGCCACTGGACAGTTTAGGGAAAAACTGTTTTTT. It yields the protein CATGQFREKLFF.

This clonotype was counted many times. The chain recombines TRBV4-1 with TRBJ2-1, with D perhaps matching TRBD1 (6 bases). The CDR3 has 15 residues. In germline, CDR1 is MGHRA, CDR2 YSYEKL. Trimming pared 1 base from V and 0 bases from J, leaving 7 bases between. CDR3 sequence reads: CASSQADSSYNEQFF. CDR3 DNA sequence: TGCGCCAGCAGCCAAGCGGACAGCTCCTACAATGAGCAGTTCTTC.

The table lists this clonotype with a few counts. The genes are TRBV6-2 or TRBV6-3 and TRBJ2-1, with a tentative D call TRBD1 (6 bases). Trimming removed 2 bases from V and 5 bases from J, with 16 bases in between. The germline gives CDR1 MNHEY, CDR2 SVGEGT. CDR3 length equals 16 residues. The CDR3 loop reads CASSYAPGTPDNEQFF. CDR3 coding DNA: TGTGCCAGCAGTTACGCCCCCGGGACACCCGACAATGAGCAGTTCTTC.

This clonotype was recorded a few times. The chain couples TRBV20-1 to TRBJ2-1; 13 bases agree with TRBD2. The V gene end was trimmed by 5 bases and the J gene end by 8 bases; junction bases not matched to a gene: 12. CDR3 length: 16 amino acids. From germline, CDR1 is DFQATT and CDR2 SNEGSKA (reference sequence). For the CDR3, the DNA is TGCAGTGCTCCACGGACTAGCGGGGGCCATGGGGATGAGCAGTTCTTC. It is translated as CSAPRTSGGHGDEQFF.

CDR3 sequence: CASRGGLASNEQFF. CDR3 DNA: TGTGCCAGCAGGGGGGGACTAGCTTCCAATGAGCAGTTCTTC. The rearrangement uses TRBV9 and TRBJ2-1; TRBD2 agrees at 9 bases. After removal of 5 bases from V and 6 bases from J, the junction contained 6 bases not matched to a gene. This CDR3 has 14 residues. Germline V gene sequence: CDR1 SGDLS, CDR2 YYNGEE.

This clonotype turned up a few times. The chain employs TRBV15 and TRBJ2-2, with D perhaps TRBD1 (6 bases). Looked up from germline, CDR1 is LNHNV and CDR2 is YYDKDF (reference sequence). The CDR3 has 14 residues. Trimming took 3 bases from V and 5 from J, leaving 10 bases between them. The DNA for the CDR3 is TGTGCCACCAGCAGTTACACAGGGACCGGGGAGCTGTTTTTT. Amino acids: CATSSYTGTGELFF.

This clonotype showed up many times. J is TRBJ2-2 and V is TRBV4-1, with D unresolved. There are 15 residues in the CDR3. Germline-derived CDR1 and CDR2 are MGHRA and YSYEKL. Trimming took 4 bases from V and 5 from J, leaving 14 bases between them. As DNA, the CDR3 is TGCGCCAGCAGCCTTGGAGCCTCCGGGACCGGGGAGCTGTTTTTT. It encodes CASSLGASGTGELFF.

The CDR3 region has the DNA TGCAGTGCTAGAGACAGGGGGCGTCGTGGCTACACCTTC. Translation gives CSARDRGRRGYTF. The rearrangement uses TRBV20-1 and TRBJ1-2; 8 bases are shared with TRBD1. This CDR3 has 13 amino acids. Looked up from germline, CDR1 is DFQATT and CDR2 is SNEGSKA (reference sequence). With 0 bases clipped from V and 7 bases from J, the junction kept 4 bases outside the gene matches.

The gene calls are TRBV6-1 and TRBJ2-6; D is ambiguous. CDR3 length: 15 residues. Germline V gene lookup returns CDR1 MNHNS and CDR2 SASEGT. Trimming shortened V by 2 bases and J by 0 bases, and 5 bases separated the two germline ends. CDR3 nucleotides: TGTGCCAGCAGTGAATTGTACTCTGGGGCCAACGTCCTGACTTTC. Residues: CASSELYSGANVLTF.

This clonotype is medium-sized (0.01 to 0.1%) within its sample. This chain connects TRBV6-4 to TRBJ2-3; D unclear. Trimming pared 3 bases from V and 0 bases from J, leaving 10 bases between. CDR3 size: 15 residues. The germline CDR1 and CDR2 sequences are MRHNA and SNTAGT. The CDR3 DNA follows: TGTGCCAGCAGTGAATTAGCCGGGAGCACAGATACGCAGTATTTT. Its translation: CASSELAGSTDTQYF.

In this sample, this clonotype turned up many times. The genes are TRBV4-1 and TRBJ1-4, with D maybe TRBD1 (6 bases). Germline lookup yields CDR1 MGHRA and CDR2 YSYEKL. The CDR3 has 15 residues. V shed 1 base and J shed 5 bases, with 11 bases lying between them. The CDR3, as DNA: TGCGCCAGCAGCCAAGCCATCGGGACAAATGAAAAACTGTTTTTT. It is translated as CASSQAIGTNEKLFF.

The V call is TRBV23-1, the J call TRBJ2-7, with D perhaps matching TRBD2 (6 bases). TRBV23-1 is an ORF, with its function uncertain. The V end lost 0 bases, the J end lost 3 bases, and 12 bases lay between the germline ends. This CDR3 region has 15 residues. The CDR3 sequence: CASSQSFGGNYEQYV. The CDR3 nucleotides are TGCGCCAGCAGTCAATCGTTCGGGGGAAACTACGAGCAGTACGTC.

This clonotype was seen many times. The chain carries TRBV14 and TRBJ2-7; D remains unclear. The V end lost 1 base, the J end lost 2 bases, and 0 bases lay between the germline ends. Germline CDR1 and CDR2: SGHDN and FVKESK. CDR3 length equals 11 residues. The CDR3: CASSQAYEQYF. The DNA for the CDR3 is TGTGCCAGCAGCCAAGCCTACGAGCAGTACTTC.

This clonotype was found a few times. J is TRBJ1-1 and V is TRBV20-1; D possibly corresponds to TRBD1 (5 bases). V lost 7 bases, J lost 5 bases, and 11 bases lay in between. Germline V lookup: CDR1 DFQATT, CDR2 SNEGSKA (reference sequence). CDR3 length: 11 amino acids. CDR3 sequence reads: CSVGTETEAFF. The CDR3 DNA sequence: TGCAGTGTTGGGACGGAGACTGAAGCTTTCTTT.

This clonotype was counted ten times or more. The chain recombines TRBV28 with TRBJ2-1, with 11 bases aligning to TRBD1. This CDR3 has 19 amino acids. CDR1 and CDR2 from the germline V gene are MDHEN and SYDVKM. The V and J ends lost 5 bases and 5 bases, in that order; junction bases with no gene match: 17. The CDR3 reads CASSNHRDRGLIADNEQFF. DNA for the CDR3: TGTGCCAGCAGTAACCACCGGGACAGGGGGTTAATAGCGGACAATGAGCAGTTCTTC.

This chain connects TRBV7-3 to TRBJ2-2, with D perhaps matching TRBD1 or TRBD2 (5 bases each). The V end was cut by 4 bases, the J end by 3 bases, with 15 bases between. The CDR3 runs 16 residues. Germline V gives CDR1 SGHTA, CDR2 FQGTGA. The CDR3 coding sequence is TGTGCCAGCAGCTCAGTCACGGGGCTGTACACCGGGGAGCTGTTTTTT. Amino acid sequence: CASSSVTGLYTGELFF.

This clonotype was recorded many times. The chain is built from TRBV28 and TRBJ2-1; maybe TRBD1 (5 bases). Germline CDR1 is MDHEN and CDR2 is SYDVKM. The V end lost 5 bases, the J end lost 4 bases, and 27 bases lay between the germline ends. The CDR3 runs 19 residues. This CDR3 reads CASSKGEGGGTYLYNEQFF. The CDR3, as DNA: TGTGCCAGCAGTAAAGGGGAAGGCGGTGGAACCTACCTTTACAATGAGCAGTTCTTC.

V and J are TRBV11-2 and TRBJ2-1; D is unresolved. From germline, CDR1 is SGHAT and CDR2 FQNNGV. The CDR3 is 12 amino acids. With 5 bases removed from V and 4 bases from J, the gap between germline ends came to 6 bases. This chain's CDR3 is CASSTDYNEQFF. As DNA, the CDR3 is TGTGCCAGCAGCACAGATTACAATGAGCAGTTCTTC.

CDR3 sequence: CASGPGRQETQYF. DNA of the CDR3: TGTGCCAGCGGCCCGGGGCGCCAAGAGACCCAGTACTTC. The chain uses TRBV5-3 and TRBJ2-5, with D possibly being TRBD1 or TRBD2 (5 bases each). TRBV5-3 is an ORF; its function is uncertain. This CDR3 spans 13 amino acids. Trimming took 8 bases from V and 1 from J, leaving 12 bases between them.

This clonotype occurred many times. The chain has TRBV29-1 and TRBJ1-2, with 8 positions matching TRBD1. The CDR3 extends over 14 amino acids. V lost 0 bases, J lost 4 bases, and 4 bases stayed unmatched. CDR1 is SQVTM and CDR2 is ANQGSEA in the germline V gene. Here the CDR3 DNA reads TGCAGCGTTGAAGAGGGGGGACAGGCCTATGGCTACACCTTC. Its translation: CSVEEGGQAYGYTF.

This clonotype has more than one count but fewer than ten. The chain combines TRBV19 with TRBJ2-1; D remains unclear. CDR3 size: 14 residues. CDR1 is LNHDA and CDR2 is SQIVND in the germline V gene (reference sequence). Trimming removed 8 bases from V and 9 bases from J, with 20 bases in between. In DNA form, the CDR3 reads TGTGCCAGTCACAACACCTACGGGTATGGTGAGCAGTTCTTC. Residues: CASHNTYGYGEQFF.

In its sample, this clonotype was seen a few times. This chain uses TRBV27 with TRBJ1-6, with 7 bases lining up with TRBD1. CDR3 length equals 16 residues. V lost 6 bases, J lost 9 bases, and 14 bases stayed unmatched. Germline V lookup: CDR1 MNHEY, CDR2 SMNVEV (reference sequence). CDR3 region: CASSPADRVGVSPLHF. CDR3 coding DNA: TGTGCCAGCAGCCCGGCCGACAGGGTAGGGGTTTCACCCCTCCACTTT.

The V gene is TRBV4-1, the J gene TRBJ2-7, with D possibly matching TRBD2 (5 bases). V was trimmed by 3 bases and J by 1 base, leaving 13 bases between them. Germline V gene lookup returns CDR1 MGHRA and CDR2 YSYEKL. The CDR3 is 15 amino acids. The CDR3 spells CASSQGQGSSYEQYV. CDR3 nucleotides: TGCGCCAGCAGCCAGGGCCAAGGGAGTTCCTACGAGCAGTACGTC.

The V call is TRBV7-8, the J call TRBJ2-3, with D perhaps TRBD1 (5 bases). The germline gives CDR1 SGHVS, CDR2 FQNEAQ. V shed 1 base and J shed 4 bases, with 9 bases lying between them. This CDR3 contains 14 residues. The CDR3 coding sequence is TGTGCCAGCAGCTTAGTCCAGGGATCAGATACGCAGTATTTT. Translation gives CASSLVQGSDTQYF.

To note about this clonotype: This CDR3 is missing its conserved last phenylalanine or tryptophan, likely due to a read error. This chain connects TRBV6-2 or TRBV6-3 to TRBJ2-1; 12 bases fit TRBD2. The CDR3 has 21 residues. V shed 6 bases and J 6 bases; nucleotides not matched to a gene: 24. CDR1 and CDR2 from the germline V gene are MNHEY and SVGEGT. The CDR3 here is CASSPSPTSGGRMRYGNEQFL. CDR3 DNA: TGTGCCAGCAGCCCCTCCCCGACTAGCGGGGGCCGGATGAGGTACGGCAATGAGCAGTTCCTC.

Many counts were recorded for this clonotype. The V gene is TRBV2, the J gene TRBJ2-5; D gene ambiguous. The germline gives CDR1 SNHLY, CDR2 FYNNEI. The CDR3 totals 11 residues. V was clipped by 3 bases and J by 5 bases, with 4 bases between them. This chain's CDR3 is CASSEPETQYF. In DNA form, the CDR3 reads TGTGCCAGCAGTGAGCCGGAGACCCAGTACTTC.

This chain links TRBV27 with TRBJ2-5, with D perhaps matching TRBD1 (6 bases). In germline, CDR1 is MNHEY, CDR2 SMNVEV (reference sequence). The CDR3 sequence is 15 residues long. With 2 bases removed from V and 3 bases from J, the gap between germline ends came to 13 bases. CDR3 bases: TGTGCCAGCAGTTTAGTGAGGGGGTGGGAAGAGACCCAGTACTTC. Its translation: CASSLVRGWEETQYF.